The T cell receptor beta chain under discussion was sequenced for a study of regulatory T cells in long-lasting Graves disease. The time point: newly diagnosed GD, antithyroid drugs for less than 3 months. PBMC RNA was the source of the TCR library. In its sample, this clonotype was seen many times. Its matching antigen is unknown. Arm-PCR of CDR3 regions and iRepertoire HTBI primers were the basis on which TCR beta libraries were built. TCRdb analysed the multiplex PCR reads with MiXCR anew, one entry per CDR3 protein. The data hold roughly 400,000 distinct CDR3 sequences, with 16% observed a single time. With 5 bases clipped from V and 6 bases from J, the junction kept 3 bases outside the gene matches. The CDR3 has 12 amino acids. Points from the study as a whole: Persistent cases of Graves' showed reduced TCR diversity relative to newly diagnosed patients.

The same specimen was also included in a second study, on T cells in Graves' hyperthyroidism and ophthalmopathy.

This chain uses TRBV12-3 or TRBV12-4 with TRBJ2-7, with 8 bases that match TRBD1. This clonotype was sampled from a woman younger than 30 with Graves disease. The source was peripheral blood mononuclear cells (PBMCs), collected at new diagnosis, from a patient treated with antithyroid drugs. CDR3 amino acids: CASSGQGVEQYF. The CDR3 nucleotides read TGTGCCAGCAGTGGACAGGGAGTCGAGCAGTACTTC.